Given below is one T cell receptor (beta chain) in context. What it binds is unknown. TCRdb reanalyzed the PCR reads via MiXCR. The table shows 30,000 to 35,000 clones, with about 21% occurring only once. This specimen belongs to a study of metastatic and nonmetastatic thyroid tumors. Trimming stripped 0 bases from V and 9 bases from J, with 9 bases between. The CDR3 has 13 residues. CDR1 is SGHAT, CDR2 FQNNGV, per germline. Every patient underwent thyroid surgery untreated. Study-wide points: Versus benign nodules, malignant thyroid tumors reportedly had significantly higher TCR beta diversity, in blood and tumor.

V usage is TRBV11-2 and J usage is TRBJ2-1; D unresolved. The source of this sequence is a female donor with papillary thyroid cancer or a benign thyroid nodule (not recorded which). Some clones in this sample may be carry-over from other donors' samples. Material for sequencing was blood. The chain's CDR3 is CASSLEASSEQFF. In nucleotides, the CDR3 is TGTGCCAGCAGCTTAGAAGCAAGTAGTGAGCAGTTCTTC. The full variable domain, its missing parts supplied by reference TRBV11-2 and TRBJ2-1, is EAGVAQSPRYKIIEKRQSVAFWCNPISGHATLYWYQQILGQGPKLLIQFQNNGVVDDSQLPKDRFSAERLKGVDSTLKIQPAKLEDSAVYLCASSLEASSEQFFGPGTRLTVL.